This T cell receptor (beta chain) is from a study of metastatic and nonmetastatic thyroid tumors. Study outcomes and limitations: Patients with malignant thyroid tumors reportedly had significantly higher TCR beta diversity than those with benign nodules, in blood and tumor.

There are many counts of this clone. Its specificity is unknown. V lost 4 bases and J lost 9; bases outside the gene matches: 19. This CDR3 spans 18 amino acids. As handled by the study authors: For papillary thyroid cancer, a distant-metastasis classifier was constructed from CDR3 differences observed across clinicopathological groups. Using MiXCR, TCRdb re-called clones from the PCR reads. V and J calls and clone size were set by TCRdb, not the authors. The sample carries about 27,000 clones, less than 25% recorded once. Ahead of thyroid surgery, no patient had received treatment of any kind. This clonotype originated in a male donor with papillary thyroid cancer or a benign thyroid nodule (not recorded which). Some clones in this sample may be carry-over from other donors' samples. The rearrangement joins TRBV12-3 or TRBV12-4 to TRBJ2-1, with TRBD2 matching 9 bases. The sequenced sample was blood. CDR3 protein: CASSSPPGGLAGFVEQFF. In DNA, the CDR3 is TGTGCCAGCAGTTCCCCTCCGGGCGGTCTAGCGGGATTTGTTGAGCAGTTCTTC.